The entry below gives a single T cell receptor beta chain sequence along with its context. The sample is drawn from a study of blood T cell repertoires in COVID-19. Study-level background: Acute and convalescent COVID-19 samples came from the United States, Italy and Spain. In each case, the material was cDNA or gDNA derived from T cells, B-cell-depleted T cells, or PBMCs.

V lost 9 bases, J lost 7 bases, and 9 bases stayed unmatched. Germline assignment: CDR1 KGHDR and CDR2 SFDVKD. CDR3 size: 14 residues. In the original processing: From reference gene primer amplification, estimates of nucleated cell counts were derived. The repertoire was sequenced with immunoSEQ multiplex PCR; TCRdb's copy has only in-frame clones and lacks some. The D gene and trimming were derived from the DNA, and the V and J assignments and clone size from that table. The sample shows 70,000 to 80,000 clones, around nine tenths of them seen only once. This TCR came from a woman between 55 and 75 years old with acute or convalescent COVID-19. The source material was peripheral blood. This sequence joins TRBV24-1 and TRBJ2-1; 9 positions match TRBD1. The DNA of the CDR3 is TGTGCCACCGCTACCGGGACAGGGTGGAATGAGCAGTTCTTC. It specifies CATATGTGWNEQFF.